A selection of T cell receptor beta chains follows, all from one sample in a study of CD8 T cells in Susac syndrome. Each CDR3 protein gets one entry after TCRdb re-called the immunoSEQ multiplex PCR reads with MiXCR. The sample shows roughly 86,000 distinct CDR3 sequences, 95% to 96% of them seen only once. Sequencing was performed on CD8+ T cells from PBMCs. Every receptor here comes from a human donor with Susac syndrome. Each CDR3 is given with its conserved first and last residue. Fields, in order: D gene, V gene, J gene, clone size, CDR3 protein, CDR3 DNA. D genes are given only for firm matches. Clone size is shown for a subset of rows, as once, few, many or a class of expanded clone.

d_gene: TRBD1
v_gene: TRBV11-2
j_gene: TRBJ2-7
abundance: NA
CDR3aa: CASSTRQGPYEQYF
CDR3nt: TGTGCCAGCAGCACACGACAGGGGCCTTACGAGCAGTACTTC

d_gene: TRBD1
v_gene: TRBV30
j_gene: TRBJ1-2
abundance: NA
CDR3aa: CAWESGGRRYTF
CDR3nt: TGTGCCTGGGAGTCAGGGGGACGACGCTACACCTTC

d_gene: TRBD1
v_gene: TRBV20-1
j_gene: TRBJ1-2
abundance: NA
CDR3aa: CSARDQGAGGYTF
CDR3nt: TGCAGTGCTAGAGATCAGGGGGCGGGTGGCTACACCTTC

d_gene: NA
v_gene: TRBV6-5
j_gene: TRBJ2-3
abundance: NA
CDR3aa: CASSYGGGPSTDTQYF
CDR3nt: TGTGCCAGCAGTTACGGCGGCGGGCCTAGCACAGATACGCAGTATTTT

d_gene: TRBD2
v_gene: TRBV28
j_gene: TRBJ2-1
abundance: NA
CDR3aa: CASSRGGASYNEQFF
CDR3nt: TGTGCCAGCAGTCGCGGGGGGGCGAGTTACAATGAGCAGTTCTTC

d_gene: NA
v_gene: TRBV19
j_gene: TRBJ2-2
abundance: NA
CDR3aa: CASSLQSLAVLTGELFF
CDR3nt: TGTGCCAGTAGCCTTCAATCCCTGGCGGTTCTGACCGGGGAGCTGTTTTTT

d_gene: NA
v_gene: TRBV25-1
j_gene: TRBJ1-2
abundance: NA
CDR3aa: CASSDGLWYGYTF
CDR3nt: TGTGCCAGCAGTGACGGACTTTGGTATGGCTACACCTTC

d_gene: TRBD1
v_gene: TRBV5-6
j_gene: TRBJ2-7
abundance: few
CDR3aa: CASSFDRAYEQYF
CDR3nt: TGTGCCAGCAGCTTCGACAGGGCCTACGAGCAGTACTTC

d_gene: NA
v_gene: TRBV20-1
j_gene: TRBJ2-5
abundance: NA
CDR3aa: CSVSVATRPQETQYF
CDR3nt: TGCAGTGTTAGCGTGGCTACCAGGCCCCAAGAGACCCAGTACTTC

d_gene: TRBD1
v_gene: TRBV20-1
j_gene: TRBJ2-7
abundance: once
CDR3aa: CSARVGTGGAREQYF
CDR3nt: TGCAGTGCTAGGGTCGGGACAGGGGGCGCTCGGGAGCAGTACTTC

d_gene: TRBD1
v_gene: TRBV5-4
j_gene: TRBJ1-2
abundance: NA
CDR3aa: CASSSGTGGVSYGYTF
CDR3nt: TGTGCCAGCAGCTCCGGGACAGGGGGCGTATCCTATGGCTACACCTTC

d_gene: TRBD1
v_gene: TRBV30
j_gene: TRBJ1-1
abundance: NA
CDR3aa: CAWSADRETEAFF
CDR3nt: TGTGCCTGGAGTGCCGACAGGGAAACTGAAGCTTTCTTT

d_gene: TRBD1
v_gene: TRBV29-1
j_gene: TRBJ2-5
abundance: NA
CDR3aa: CSTRQGETQYF
CDR3nt: TGCAGCACCCGACAGGGAGAGACCCAGTACTTC

d_gene: NA
v_gene: TRBV28
j_gene: TRBJ2-7
abundance: NA
CDR3aa: CASSSKRRSEGNEQYF
CDR3nt: TGTGCCAGCAGTAGCAAGCGGCGGTCGGAGGGCAACGAGCAGTACTTC

d_gene: TRBD1
v_gene: TRBV5-4
j_gene: TRBJ2-2
abundance: NA
CDR3aa: CASSFTGGTGELFF
CDR3nt: TGTGCCAGCAGCTTTACAGGGGGCACCGGGGAGCTGTTTTTT

d_gene: NA
v_gene: TRBV7-8
j_gene: TRBJ2-2
abundance: NA
CDR3aa: CASSLAGRGPDDTGELFF
CDR3nt: TGTGCCAGCAGCTTAGCGGGTCGGGGGCCTGATGACACCGGGGAGCTGTTTTTT

d_gene: NA
v_gene: TRBV29-1
j_gene: TRBJ1-4
abundance: NA
CDR3aa: CSVPGPNEKLFF
CDR3nt: TGCAGCGTTCCTGGGCCGAATGAAAAACTGTTTTTT